These 6 T cell receptor beta chains were sequenced from one sample in a study of blood T cell repertoires in COVID-19. TCRdb keeps only in-frame clones here, not all; method: immunoSEQ multiplex PCR. The data contain tens of thousands of clones, almost 85% of them singletons. What was sequenced was peripheral blood. The receptors here all came from a human donor in a cohort sampled during active COVID-19.

V is TRBV27 and J is TRBJ1-1; TRBD1 aligns across 12 bases. Germline assignment: CDR1 MNHEY and CDR2 SMNVEV (reference sequence). There are 16 residues in the CDR3. V gave up 5 bases and J gave up 11 bases; unmatched junction bases: 15. CDR3 residues: CASSMGQGAQFGNAFF. DNA of the CDR3: TGTGCCAGCAGTATGGGACAGGGGGCGCAATTCGGGAACGCTTTCTTT.

There are many counts of this clone. CDR3 in amino acids: CASTRQLANYGYTF. The CDR3 bases are TGTGCCAGCACCCGACAGTTAGCTAACTATGGCTACACCTTC. This rearrangement joins TRBV7-9 to TRBJ1-2, with a possible D match to TRBD1 (5 bases). The CDR3 covers 14 residues. The V and J ends lost 7 bases and 0 bases respectively, with 12 bases between them. Germline V lookup: CDR1 SEHNR, CDR2 FQNEAQ (reference sequence).

The chain uses TRBV5-1 and TRBJ2-1, with 8 positions matching TRBD2. This CDR3 spans 15 amino acids. V was pared by 0 bases and J by 5 bases, with 4 bases of the junction left unmatched. CDR1 SGHRS and CDR2 YFSETQ come from the germline V gene. This chain's CDR3 is CASSLVGGGNNEQFF. In nucleotides, the CDR3 is TGCGCCAGCAGCTTGGTCGGCGGGGGGAACAATGAGCAGTTCTTC.

The chain couples TRBV5-4 to TRBJ1-6, with 11 bases matching TRBD1. The CDR3 covers 15 residues. V trimming: 4 bases; J trimming: 11 bases; junction bases outside the gene matches: 8. The germline gives CDR1 SGHNT, CDR2 YYREEE (reference sequence). The CDR3 sequence is CASSDPGQGAAPLHF. In DNA, the CDR3 is TGTGCCAGCAGCGACCCCGGACAGGGGGCTGCACCCCTCCACTTT.

The genes are TRBV12-3 or TRBV12-4 and TRBJ2-4; 10 nucleotides line up with TRBD1. CDR3 length: 13 residues. Trimming removed 6 bases from V and 11 bases from J; junction bases left unmatched: 7. Here the CDR3 DNA reads TGTGCCAGCAGGGGGACAGGGGTCGGCGTTCAGTACTTC. Amino acids: CASRGTGVGVQYF.

The chain recombines TRBV5-1 with TRBJ2-5; D is perhaps TRBD2 (6 bases). CDR3 size: 14 residues. V lost 3 bases and J 2 bases, leaving 11 bases between the germline ends. Germline V gene lookup returns CDR1 SGHRS and CDR2 YFSETQ. Written as DNA, the CDR3 is TGCGCCAGCAGCTCCGGGACTGTTCAAGAGACCCAGTACTTC. Translation gives CASSSGTVQETQYF.